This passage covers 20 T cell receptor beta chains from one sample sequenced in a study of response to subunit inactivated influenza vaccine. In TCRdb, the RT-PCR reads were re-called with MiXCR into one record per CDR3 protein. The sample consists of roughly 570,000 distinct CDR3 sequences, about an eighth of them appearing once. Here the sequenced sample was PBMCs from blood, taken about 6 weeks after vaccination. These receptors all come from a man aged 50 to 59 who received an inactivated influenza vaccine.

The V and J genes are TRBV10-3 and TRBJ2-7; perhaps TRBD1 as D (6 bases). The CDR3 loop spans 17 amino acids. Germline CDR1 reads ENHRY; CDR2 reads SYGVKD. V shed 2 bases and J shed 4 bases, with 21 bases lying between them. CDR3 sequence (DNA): TGTGCCATCAGTGAGCTAGGGGGAACAGGGAGTTTTTACGAGCAGTACTTC. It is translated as CAISELGGTGSFYEQYF.

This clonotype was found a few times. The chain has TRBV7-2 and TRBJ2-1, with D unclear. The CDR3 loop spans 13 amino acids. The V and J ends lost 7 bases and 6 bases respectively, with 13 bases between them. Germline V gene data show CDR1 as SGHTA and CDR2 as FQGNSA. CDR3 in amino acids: CASTPPNGNEQFF. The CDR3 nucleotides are TGTGCCAGCACACCACCAAACGGCAATGAGCAGTTCTTC.

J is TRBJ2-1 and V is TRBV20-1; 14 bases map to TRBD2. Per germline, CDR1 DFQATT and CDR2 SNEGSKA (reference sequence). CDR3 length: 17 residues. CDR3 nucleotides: TGCTGTCTTCCGGGACTAGCGGGAGAGGCGTCCTACAATGAGCAGTTCTTC. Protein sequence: CCLPGLAGEASYNEQFF.

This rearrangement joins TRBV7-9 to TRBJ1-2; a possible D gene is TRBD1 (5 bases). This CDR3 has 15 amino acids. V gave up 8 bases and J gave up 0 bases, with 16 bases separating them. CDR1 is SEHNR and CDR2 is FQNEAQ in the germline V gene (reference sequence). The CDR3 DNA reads TGTGCCAGCGCGTCCGGGACCCGAACTAACTATGGCTACACCTTC. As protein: CASASGTRTNYGYTF.

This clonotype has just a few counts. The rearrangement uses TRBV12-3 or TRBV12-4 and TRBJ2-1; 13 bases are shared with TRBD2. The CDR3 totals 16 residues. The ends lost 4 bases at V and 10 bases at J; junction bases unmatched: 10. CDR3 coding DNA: TGTGCCAGCAGTTCGGGGGGTACTAGCGGGGGGGCAGAGCAGTTCTTC. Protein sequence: CASSSGGTSGGAEQFF.

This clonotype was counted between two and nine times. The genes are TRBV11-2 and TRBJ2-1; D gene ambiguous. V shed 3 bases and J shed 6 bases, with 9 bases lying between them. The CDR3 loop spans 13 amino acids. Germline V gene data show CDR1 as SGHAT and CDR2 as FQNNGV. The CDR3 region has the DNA TGTGCCAGCAGCTTTCAAGAGATCAATGAGCAGTTCTTC. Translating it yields CASSFQEINEQFF.

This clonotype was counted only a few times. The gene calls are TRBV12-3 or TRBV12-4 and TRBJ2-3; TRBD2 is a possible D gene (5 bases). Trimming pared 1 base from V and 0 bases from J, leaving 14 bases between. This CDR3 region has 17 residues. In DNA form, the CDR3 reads TGTGCCAGCAGTTTAGACTGGGGAGTACGGAGCACAGATACGCAGTATTTT. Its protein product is CASSLDWGVRSTDTQYF.

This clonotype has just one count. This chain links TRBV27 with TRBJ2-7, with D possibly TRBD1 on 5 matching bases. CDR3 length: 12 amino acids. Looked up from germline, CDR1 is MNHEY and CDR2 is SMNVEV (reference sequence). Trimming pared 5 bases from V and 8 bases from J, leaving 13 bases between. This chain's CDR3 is CASSVPGYKQYF. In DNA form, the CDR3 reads TGTGCCAGCAGTGTCCCAGGGTATAAGCAGTACTTC.

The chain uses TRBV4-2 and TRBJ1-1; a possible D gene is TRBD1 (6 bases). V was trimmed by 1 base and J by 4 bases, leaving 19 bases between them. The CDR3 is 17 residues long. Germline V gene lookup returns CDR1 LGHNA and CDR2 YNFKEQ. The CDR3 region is CASSQGRGRERRTEAFF. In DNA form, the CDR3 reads TGTGCCAGCAGCCAAGGCAGGGGCCGCGAAAGGCGCACTGAAGCTTTCTTT.

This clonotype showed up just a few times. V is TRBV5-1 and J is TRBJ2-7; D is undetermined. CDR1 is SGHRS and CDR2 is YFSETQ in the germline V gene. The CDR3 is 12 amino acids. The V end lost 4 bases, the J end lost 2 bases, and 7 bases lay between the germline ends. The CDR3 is CASSETPYEQYF. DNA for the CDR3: TGCGCCAGCAGCGAGACTCCCTACGAGCAGTACTTC.

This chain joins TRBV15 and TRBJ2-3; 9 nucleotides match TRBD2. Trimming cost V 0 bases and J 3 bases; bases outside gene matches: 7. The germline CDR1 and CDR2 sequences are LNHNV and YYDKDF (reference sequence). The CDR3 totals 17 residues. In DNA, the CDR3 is TGTGCCACCAGCAGAGATCGGGGGACTAGCTGGACAGATACGCAGTATTTT. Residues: CATSRDRGTSWTDTQYF.

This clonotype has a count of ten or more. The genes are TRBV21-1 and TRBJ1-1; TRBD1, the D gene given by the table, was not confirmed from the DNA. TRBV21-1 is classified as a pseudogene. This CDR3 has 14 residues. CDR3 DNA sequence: TGTGCCAGCAAGGCAGGGCGCCGGGACACTGAAGCTTTCTTT. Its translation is CASKAGRRDTEAFF.

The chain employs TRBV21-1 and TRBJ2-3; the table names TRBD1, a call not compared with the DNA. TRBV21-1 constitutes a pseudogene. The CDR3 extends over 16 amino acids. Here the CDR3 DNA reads TGTGCCAGCAACCTGGTCCGGGAATCAAGGACAGATACGCAGTATTTT. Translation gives CASNLVRESRTDTQYF.

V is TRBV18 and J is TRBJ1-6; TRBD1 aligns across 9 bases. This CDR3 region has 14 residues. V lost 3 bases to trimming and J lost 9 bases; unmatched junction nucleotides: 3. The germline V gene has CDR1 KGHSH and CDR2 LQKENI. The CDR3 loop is CASSPSQGASPLHF. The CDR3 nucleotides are TGTGCCAGCTCACCGTCACAGGGGGCTTCACCCCTCCACTTT.

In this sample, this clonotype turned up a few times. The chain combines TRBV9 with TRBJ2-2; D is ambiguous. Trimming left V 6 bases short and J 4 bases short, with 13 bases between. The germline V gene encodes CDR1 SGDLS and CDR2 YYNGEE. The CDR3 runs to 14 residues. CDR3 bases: TGTGCCAGCAACTACGACCCTTCCACCGGGGAGCTGTTTTTT. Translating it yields CASNYDPSTGELFF.

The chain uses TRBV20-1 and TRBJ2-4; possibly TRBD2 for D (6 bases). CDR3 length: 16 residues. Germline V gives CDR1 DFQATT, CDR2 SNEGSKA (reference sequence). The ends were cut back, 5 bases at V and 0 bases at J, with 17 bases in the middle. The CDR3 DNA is TGCAGTGCTGGAGGGTTGTCCAGATTAGCCAAAAACATTCAGTACTTC. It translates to CSAGGLSRLAKNIQYF.

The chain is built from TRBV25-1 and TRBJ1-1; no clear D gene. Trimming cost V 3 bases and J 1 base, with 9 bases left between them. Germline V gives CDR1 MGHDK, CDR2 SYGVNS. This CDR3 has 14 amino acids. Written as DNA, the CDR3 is TGTGCCAGCAGTGAGGGCCTCAGGAACACTGAAGCTTTCTTT. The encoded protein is CASSEGLRNTEAFF.

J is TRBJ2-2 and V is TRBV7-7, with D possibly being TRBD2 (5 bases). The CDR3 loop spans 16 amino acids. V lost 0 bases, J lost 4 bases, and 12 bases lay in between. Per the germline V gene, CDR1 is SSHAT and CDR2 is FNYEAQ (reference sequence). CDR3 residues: CASSLAMLAGTGELFF. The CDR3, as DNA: TGTGCCAGCAGCTTAGCGATGCTAGCTGGCACCGGGGAGCTGTTTTTT.

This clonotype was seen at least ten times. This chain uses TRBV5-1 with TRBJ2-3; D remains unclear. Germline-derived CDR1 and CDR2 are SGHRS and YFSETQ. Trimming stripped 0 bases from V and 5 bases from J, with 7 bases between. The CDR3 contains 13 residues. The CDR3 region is CASSLDWEDTQYF. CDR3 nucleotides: TGCGCCAGCAGCTTGGACTGGGAAGATACGCAGTATTTT. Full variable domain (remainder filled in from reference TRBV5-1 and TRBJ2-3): KAGVTQTPRYLIKTRGQQVTLSCSPISGHRSVSWYQQTPGQGLQFLFEYFSETQRNKGNFPGRFSGRQFSNSRSEMNVSTLELGDSALYLCASSLDWEDTQYFGPGTRLTVL.

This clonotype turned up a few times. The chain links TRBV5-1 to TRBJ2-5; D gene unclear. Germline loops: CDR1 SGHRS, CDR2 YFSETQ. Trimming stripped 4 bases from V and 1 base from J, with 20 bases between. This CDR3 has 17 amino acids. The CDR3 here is CASSPELGSFSQETQYF. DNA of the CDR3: TGCGCCAGCAGCCCCGAATTGGGATCCTTTTCCCAAGAGACCCAGTACTTC.